These 25 T cell receptor beta chains were sequenced from one sample in a study of T cell responses to AZD1222 COVID-19 vaccine. Profiled with immunoSEQ multiplex PCR; TCRdb holds only in-frame clones, not every one. Of roughly 170,000 clones listed, less than 95% are singletons. Sequenced here: peripheral blood, sampled on day 0 of AZD1222 vaccination. The receptors were sampled from an adult in good health.

The chain couples TRBV7-2 to TRBJ2-5, with 7 bases lining up with TRBD2. CDR1 is SGHTA and CDR2 is FQGNSA in the germline V gene. The trim removed 1 base at V and 2 bases at J, leaving 7 bases unmatched. The CDR3 spans 16 residues. The CDR3 spells CASSLGIAGPQETQYF. For the CDR3, the DNA is TGTGCCAGCAGCTTAGGGATAGCGGGCCCACAAGAGACCCAGTACTTC.

This clone was counted only a few times. The chain is built from TRBV27 and TRBJ1-6; the D is unclear. CDR3 size: 15 residues. V shed 6 bases and J shed 0 bases, with 9 bases lying between them. Germline V gene data show CDR1 as MNHEY and CDR2 as SMNVEV (reference sequence). CDR3 DNA: TGTGCCAGCAGGGAACTTAGCTCCTATAATTCACCCCTCCACTTT. Translating it yields CASRELSSYNSPLHF.

The chain uses TRBV6-4 and TRBJ1-2, with D maybe TRBD1 (6 bases). Germline V gene lookup returns CDR1 MRHNA and CDR2 SNTAGT. The CDR3 extends over 15 amino acids. The ends were cut back, 2 bases at V and 8 bases at J, with 18 bases in the middle. The CDR3 is CASSDGPDSAEGYTF. DNA of the CDR3: TGTGCCAGCAGTGACGGACCGGACAGCGCAGAGGGCTACACCTTC.

This rearrangement joins TRBV7-3 to TRBJ2-2; 8 nucleotides match TRBD1. CDR1 is SGHTA and CDR2 is FQGTGA in the germline V gene. The CDR3 length is 18 residues. V lost 2 bases to trimming and J lost 5 bases; unmatched junction nucleotides: 13. The CDR3 reads CASSLGPTGGLATGELFF. The CDR3 DNA reads TGTGCCAGCAGCTTAGGGCCCACAGGGGGACTTGCGACCGGGGAGCTGTTTTTT. The whole variable domain, remainder taken from reference TRBV7-3 and TRBJ2-2, is GAGVSQTPSNKVTEKGKYVELRCDPISGHTALYWYRQSLGQGPEFLIYFQGTGAADDSGLPNDRFFAVRPEGSVSTLKIQRTERGDSAVYLCASSLGPTGGLATGELFFGEGSRLTVL.

CDR3 in amino acids: CARGTSGDYNEQFF. CDR3 sequence (DNA): TGTGCCAGGGGGACTAGCGGAGACTACAATGAGCAGTTCTTC. The rearrangement joins TRBV4-2 to TRBJ2-1; 11 bases match TRBD2. Germline values: CDR1 LGHNA, CDR2 YNFKEQ. This CDR3 comprises 14 residues. V dropped 9 bases and J dropped 3; count of bases not matched to a gene: 4.

The rearrangement uses TRBV29-1 and TRBJ2-7, with TRBD2 as a possible D gene (5 bases). V was clipped by 4 bases and J by 9 bases, with 13 bases between them. The CDR3 runs to 11 residues. In germline, CDR1 is SQVTM, CDR2 ANQGSEA. The CDR3 DNA follows: TGCAGCGTTGCCCTTCCCGGGATGCAGTACTTC. Translating gives CSVALPGMQYF.

The V and J genes are TRBV5-6 and TRBJ1-5; unclear D gene. V lost 2 bases to trimming and J lost 2 bases, with 11 bases between them. The CDR3 totals 15 residues. Germline CDR1 reads SGHDT; CDR2 reads YYEEEE. The CDR3 protein is CASSFGSSGNQPQHF. CDR3 DNA: TGTGCCAGCAGCTTTGGGAGTAGTGGCAATCAGCCCCAGCATTTT.

CDR3 DNA sequence: TGTGCCAGCAGCCGGGGGGTGGGAGAGACCCAGTACTTC. Its protein product is CASSRGVGETQYF. This rearrangement joins TRBV11-1 to TRBJ2-5; 7 bases line up with TRBD2. With 5 bases clipped from V and 4 bases from J, the junction kept 4 bases outside the gene matches. The CDR3 totals 13 residues. The V gene's germline CDR1 is SGHAT and CDR2 FQDESV (reference sequence).

Here the CDR3 reads CASSLGHNQPQHF. The CDR3 nucleotides are TGTGCCAGCAGCTTGGGACACAATCAGCCCCAGCATTTT. The genes are TRBV5-8 and TRBJ1-5, with no clear D. Per the germline V gene, CDR1 is SGHTS and CDR2 is YDEGEE. The CDR3 sequence is 13 residues long. V was trimmed by 0 bases and J by 3 bases, leaving 4 bases between them. The whole variable domain, filled in from reference TRBV5-8 and TRBJ1-5, reads EAGVTQSPTHLIKTRGQQATLRCSPISGHTSVYWYQQALGLGLQFLLWYDEGEERNRGNFPPRFSGRQFPNYSSELNVNALELEDSALYLCASSLGHNQPQHFGDGTRLSIL.

The V gene is TRBV7-2, the J gene TRBJ1-1, with TRBD1 matching 8 bases. V trimming: 2 bases; J trimming: 6 bases; junction bases outside the gene matches: 11. CDR1 SGHTA and CDR2 FQGNSA come from the germline V gene. This CDR3 has 16 residues. This CDR3 reads CASSLTTQGARAEAFF. CDR3 DNA: TGTGCCAGCAGCTTAACCACCCAGGGGGCGCGGGCTGAAGCTTTCTTT.

The V and J genes are TRBV12-3 or TRBV12-4 and TRBJ2-3; D call uncertain. The V end lost 3 bases, the J end lost 7 bases, and 5 bases lay between the germline ends. The CDR3 extends over 11 amino acids. CDR3 nucleotide sequence: TGTGCCAGCAGTTTGGAAAATACGCAGTATTTT. Translation: CASSLENTQYF.

The chain links TRBV5-3 to TRBJ2-7, with unresolved D. TRBV5-3 is labeled an ORF, and its function is uncertain. V lost 1 base and J lost 5, with 16 bases in between. This CDR3 has 15 amino acids. CDR3 bases: TGTGCCAGAAGCTTGTGTAGGGCCCACCCCCACGAGCAGTACTTC. Protein: CARSLCRAHPHEQYF.

V is TRBV4-2 and J is TRBJ2-3; D gene uncertain. CDR3 size: 13 residues. Germline V gene data show CDR1 as LGHNA and CDR2 as YNFKEQ. The V end lost 3 bases, the J end lost 6 bases, and 10 bases lay between the germline ends. The CDR3, as DNA: TGTGCCAGCAGCCAGGATGCGAGGGATACGCAGTATTTT. This encodes CASSQDARDTQYF.

This rearrangement joins TRBV12-5 to TRBJ2-1; TRBD2 aligns across 11 bases. The V segment lost 6 bases and the J segment 8 bases; nucleotides outside the gene matches: 3. This CDR3 has 13 residues. Germline assignment: CDR1 LGHNT and CDR2 FRNRAP. For the CDR3, the DNA is TGTGCTAGTGGGGTAGCGGGGGGGTATGAGCAGTTCTTC. Amino acids: CASGVAGGYEQFF.

The chain is built from TRBV27 and TRBJ1-5; D possibly corresponds to TRBD1 (5 bases). The CDR3 consists of 13 residues. Germline V gene data show CDR1 as MNHEY and CDR2 as SMNVEV (reference sequence). V dropped 6 bases and J dropped 5 bases, with 11 bases sitting between them. The CDR3 bases are TGTGCCAGCAGGTTGACAGCAGATCAGCCCCAGCATTTT. Translating it yields CASRLTADQPQHF.

V usage is TRBV9 and J usage is TRBJ1-3; 8 bases are a match to TRBD1. Germline CDR1 is SGDLS and CDR2 is YYNGEE. The CDR3 contains 16 residues. V lost 0 bases, J lost 2 bases, and 4 bases stayed unmatched. CDR3 region: CASSVAAQGAGNTIYF. CDR3 nucleotides: TGTGCCAGCAGCGTAGCCGCACAGGGGGCTGGAAACACCATATATTTT.

The chain uses TRBV4-3 and TRBJ1-2; 8 bases align to TRBD1. In germline, CDR1 is LGHNA, CDR2 YSLEER. CDR3 length equals 13 residues. The J segment lost 7 bases and the V segment lost 4 bases, leaving 5 bases of the junction unmatched. The CDR3 here is CASSRGQGGGYTF. CDR3 nucleotide sequence: TGCGCCAGCAGCCGAGGACAGGGAGGTGGCTACACCTTC.

The chain recombines TRBV5-1 with TRBJ2-7; the match to TRBD1 covers 7 bases. V was pared by 4 bases and J by 2 bases, with 9 bases of the junction left unmatched. CDR1 is SGHRS, CDR2 YFSETQ, per germline. The CDR3 spans 15 residues. DNA of the CDR3: TGCGCCAGCAGCGGCCGGGACAGCCATACCTACGAGCAGTACTTC. Its protein is CASSGRDSHTYEQYF.

This rearrangement joins TRBV19 to TRBJ2-7; TRBD2 agrees at 8 bases. V shed 5 bases, J shed 3 bases, and the junction held 9 bases outside the gene matches. Germline CDR1 LNHDA, CDR2 SQIVND (reference sequence). The CDR3 sequence is 15 residues long. The CDR3 reads CASSPAGAAYYEQYF. The CDR3 DNA follows: TGTGCCAGTAGTCCAGCGGGGGCCGCTTACTACGAGCAGTACTTC. The variable domain in full, with the rest retrieved from reference TRBV19 and TRBJ2-7, is DGGITQSPKYLFRKEGQNVTLSCEQNLNHDAMYWYRQDPGQGLRLIYYSQIVNDFQKGDIAEGYSVSREKKESFPLTVTSAQKNPTAFYLCASSPAGAAYYEQYFGPGTRLTVT.

The V call is TRBV29-1, the J call TRBJ2-7; D is possibly TRBD2 (5 bases). Germline CDR1 is SQVTM and CDR2 is ANQGSEA. V lost 1 base to trimming and J lost 7 bases, with 14 bases between them. CDR3 length equals 13 residues. The CDR3 sequence: CSVEGETTREQYF. For the CDR3, the DNA is TGCAGCGTTGAAGGGGAGACCACACGGGAGCAGTACTTC.

The chain uses TRBV29-1 and TRBJ2-5; the match to TRBD2 covers 8 bases. With V trimmed by 5 bases and J by 1 base, 12 bases remained unmatched. CDR1 SQVTM and CDR2 ANQGSEA come from the germline V gene. This CDR3 spans 16 amino acids. CDR3 sequence: CSVRPPGGARQETQYF. Written as DNA, the CDR3 is TGCAGCGTTCGACCCCCGGGGGGGGCTCGCCAAGAGACCCAGTACTTC.

This chain uses TRBV7-2 with TRBJ1-3, with D tentatively TRBD1 (5 bases). The V end lost 5 bases, the J end lost 4 bases, and 9 bases lay between the germline ends. The CDR3 sequence is 13 residues long. Germline V gene data show CDR1 as SGHTA and CDR2 as FQGNSA. As DNA, the CDR3 is TGTGCCAGCAGCGGGACGTCGGGAAACACCATATATTTT. Protein product: CASSGTSGNTIYF. Filled out from reference TRBV7-2 and TRBJ1-3, the complete variable domain reads GAGVSQSPSNKVTEKGKDVELRCDPISGHTALYWYRQSLGQGLEFLIYFQGNSAPDKSGLPSDRFSAERTGGSVSTLTIQRTQQEDSAVYLCASSGTSGNTIYFGEGSWLTVV.

The rearrangement uses TRBV11-2 and TRBJ2-2; D is uncertain. The CDR3 covers 15 residues. The germline V and J ends were trimmed by 1 base and 2 bases, with 8 bases remaining between them. CDR1 is SGHAT, CDR2 FQNNGV, per germline. CDR3 residues: CASSLGLLNTGELFF. CDR3 DNA: TGTGCCAGCAGCTTAGGTCTGTTAAACACCGGGGAGCTGTTTTTT.

This chain connects TRBV16 to TRBJ1-2; no clear D. There are 13 residues in the CDR3. Trimming took 4 bases from V and 14 from J, leaving 20 bases between them. Germline V gives CDR1 KGHSY, CDR2 FQNENV. The CDR3 protein is CASSLHPAESWTF. The CDR3 region has the DNA TGTGCCAGCAGCCTCCATCCGGCGGAGAGCTGGACCTTC.

This clone has just one count. This chain connects TRBV7-9 to TRBJ1-3, with D perhaps TRBD1 (5 bases). Germline lookup yields CDR1 SEHNR and CDR2 FQNEAQ (reference sequence). The length of the CDR3 is 14 residues. The V and J ends lost 5 bases and 4 bases respectively, with 12 bases between them. The CDR3 sequence is CASSQKWTGNTIYF. CDR3 bases: TGTGCCAGCAGCCAGAAATGGACAGGAAACACCATATATTTT.